The clone carrying this T cell receptor (beta chain) occurred many times. In TCRdb, the reads were re-called with MiXCR into one record per CDR3 protein. The sample records roughly 250,000 distinct CDR3 sequences, under 35% being singletons. This sample was included in a study of kidney transplant recipient with SARS-CoV-2 infection. The sample here was a blood sample, taken at baseline and on day 111 from a kidney transplant recipient. The sequence derives from a male patient aged 25 to 39 who had COVID-19 and was a kidney transplant recipient. A subset of T cells may come from the graft donor.

CDR3: CASSNSVECRKTYGYTF. The CDR3 DNA reads TGTGCCAGCAGTAATAGCGTGGAATGTAGAAAGACCTATGGCTACACCTTC. This sequence joins TRBV6-1 and TRBJ1-2; D uncertain. Trimming shortened V by 5 bases and J by 4 bases, and 23 bases separated the two germline ends. Germline V gene sequence: CDR1 MNHNS, CDR2 SASEGT. CDR3 length equals 17 residues.